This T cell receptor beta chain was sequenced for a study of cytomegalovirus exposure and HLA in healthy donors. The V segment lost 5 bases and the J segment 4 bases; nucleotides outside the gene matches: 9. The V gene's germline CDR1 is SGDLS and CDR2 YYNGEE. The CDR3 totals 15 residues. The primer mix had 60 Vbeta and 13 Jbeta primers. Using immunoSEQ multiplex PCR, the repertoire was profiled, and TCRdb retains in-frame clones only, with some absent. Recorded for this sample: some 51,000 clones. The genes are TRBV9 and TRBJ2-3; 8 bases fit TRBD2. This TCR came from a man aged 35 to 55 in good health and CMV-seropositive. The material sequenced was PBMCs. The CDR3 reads CASSDSGVAADTQYF. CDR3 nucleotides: TGTGCCAGCAGTGATAGCGGGGTGGCGGCAGATACGCAGTATTTT.